Described below is a single TCR beta chain sequence and its context. Its antigen is as yet unknown. The data are from a study of OX40 agonist ivuxolimab in advanced cancers. Study details: At 82.7% male, the cohort had a mean age of approximately 64 years, ranging from about 20 to 79. Partial responses occurred in three patients (one hepatocellular carcinoma, two cutaneous melanoma).

Libraries were prepared by immunoSEQ multiplex PCR; TCRdb keeps only in-frame clonotypes and omits some of them. This table has approximately 99,000 clones, 90% to 97% appearing once. The sampling schedule covered blood at baseline, cycle 4 day 1, and cycle 7 day 1. J lost 4 bases, V lost 2 bases, and 3 bases had no gene match. Germline V CDR1 and CDR2: LNHDA, SQIVND (reference sequence). The CDR3 is 14 amino acids. Overall study findings and caveats: Both CD4+ and CD8+ T cell populations in blood had undergone clonal expansion by week 6 at 0.1 to 3.0 mg/kg.

This TCR came from an adult with an advanced solid tumor such as melanoma, head and neck, liver or kidney cancer. Source: CD4+ or CD8+ T cells sorted from blood, taken in a trial of the OX40 agonist ivuxolimab. This chain links TRBV19 with TRBJ1-1; 8 positions agree with TRBD1. CDR3 region: CASSISGGFTEAFF. The CDR3 DNA follows: TGTGCCAGTAGTATATCAGGGGGCTTCACTGAAGCTTTCTTT.